These 26 T cell receptor beta chains share one sample of origin, sequenced in a study of PD-1 blockade in classical Hodgkin lymphoma (TCRdb year 2020). Library preparation used the immunoSEQ multiplex PCR assay. In its TCRdb copy, this immuneACCESS table keeps in-frame sequences only and misses some clones. Where compared with another copy, unresolved V genes explain less than half of these, and the others have no known cause. The sample data list about 43,000 clones, and around 72% of these were observed just once. About 10% of the sample is in the top ten clones. Reading the label with the study, this specimen's time point is: cycle 1 day 1 (C1D1), immediately before nivolumab initiation. Relapse after autologous stem cell transplantation had occurred in all trial patients, and cohorts A, B and C were distinguished by prior brentuximab vedotin exposure. The material sequenced was peripheral blood mononuclear cells (PBMCs), taken at baseline. Receptors originate from a human donor with classical Hodgkin lymphoma.

The chain is built from TRBV6-5 and TRBJ1-2; 8 bases align to TRBD1. Unmatched junction bases numbered 3, after V lost 6 bases and J lost 6 bases. There are 12 residues in the CDR3. Per germline, CDR1 MNHEY and CDR2 SVGAGI. DNA of the CDR3: TGTGCCAGCAGGGACAGGGCAAATGGCTACACCTTC. Translating it yields CASRDRANGYTF.

V usage is TRBV2 and J usage is TRBJ2-7; the match to TRBD2 covers 8 bases. The V segment lost 6 bases and the J segment 3 bases; nucleotides outside the gene matches: 13. This CDR3 has 16 amino acids. CDR1 is SNHLY and CDR2 is FYNNEI in the germline V gene. CDR3 protein: CASSDGLAPRGYEQYF. In nucleotides, the CDR3 is TGTGCCAGCAGCGACGGACTAGCACCTCGGGGCTACGAGCAGTACTTC. The complete variable domain, with remaining parts taken from reference TRBV2 and TRBJ2-7, reads EPEVTQTPSHQVTQMGQEVILRCVPISNHLYFYWYRQILGQKVEFLVSFYNNEISEKSEIFDDQFSVERPDGSNFTLKIRSTKLEDSAMYFCASSDGLAPRGYEQYFGPGTRLTVT.

The V and J genes are TRBV18 and TRBJ2-5; D is possibly TRBD1 or TRBD2 (5 bases each). Germline values: CDR1 KGHSH, CDR2 LQKENI. CDR3 length: 14 amino acids. V lost 3 bases and J 2 bases, leaving 10 bases between the germline ends. The CDR3 region is CASSPGTAQETQYF. The CDR3 DNA reads TGTGCCAGCTCACCGGGGACGGCACAAGAGACCCAGTACTTC.

The CDR3 DNA follows: TGTGCCAGCAGCCCGTGGGGACAGGGATACAATGAGCAGTTCTTC. Translating gives CASSPWGQGYNEQFF. The chain employs TRBV5-6 and TRBJ2-1, with 9 nucleotides matching TRBD1. Per the germline V gene, CDR1 is SGHDT and CDR2 is YYEEEE. CDR3 size: 15 residues. With V trimmed by 4 bases and J by 4 bases, 6 bases remained unmatched.

The chain employs TRBV5-1 and TRBJ2-4; D unclear. Germline CDR1 and CDR2: SGHRS and YFSETQ. The CDR3 extends over 16 amino acids. The V and J ends lost 0 bases and 0 bases respectively, with 10 bases between them. CDR3 residues: CASSLGLRLAKNIQYF. DNA for the CDR3: TGCGCCAGCAGCTTGGGACTCCGCCTAGCCAAAAACATTCAGTACTTC.

The CDR3 DNA sequence: TGTGCCAGCAGTCCCGTTCGGGCTAGCGGGGGGTTCAGCTCCTACAATGAGCAGTTCTTC. Translated: CASSPVRASGGFSSYNEQFF. The V call is TRBV28, the J call TRBJ2-1, with 11 nucleotides matching TRBD2. The CDR3 has 20 residues. J was trimmed by 0 bases and V by 5 bases; bases with no gene match: 15. Germline CDR1 MDHEN, CDR2 SYDVKM.

This rearrangement joins TRBV9 to TRBJ1-2; D may be TRBD1 (5 bases). The germline gives CDR1 SGDLS, CDR2 YYNGEE. This CDR3 is 15 amino acids long. V lost 6 bases, J lost 2 bases, and 17 bases lay in between. In nucleotides, the CDR3 is TGTGCCAGCAACCCCACAGGAGGGTTGAACTATGGCTACACCTTC. Translating gives CASNPTGGLNYGYTF.

This clone was observed a few times. The chain combines TRBV6-1 with TRBJ2-2, with D hard to call. V shed 0 bases and J shed 4 bases, with 9 bases lying between them. CDR1 is MNHNS and CDR2 is SASEGT in the germline V gene. This CDR3 contains 15 residues. The CDR3 loop is CASSEAYYRTGELFF. CDR3 coding DNA: TGTGCCAGCAGTGAAGCTTACTATCGCACCGGGGAGCTGTTTTTT.

This clone was recorded a few times. The V and J genes are TRBV6-5 and TRBJ1-1; D is undetermined. Trimming took off 0 bases at V and 6 bases at J, with 8 bases between the two ends. This CDR3 has 13 residues. Germline V gene data show CDR1 as MNHEY and CDR2 as SVGAGI. CDR3 region: CASSYSFGAEAFF. DNA of the CDR3: TGTGCCAGCAGTTACTCGTTCGGGGCTGAAGCTTTCTTT.

The chain joins TRBV28 to TRBJ1-2; perhaps TRBD1 as D (5 bases). The CDR3 covers 13 residues. The germline gives CDR1 MDHEN, CDR2 SYDVKM. The V gene lost 8 bases and the J gene lost 8 bases, with 18 bases spanning the gap. CDR3 coding DNA: TGTGCCAGCCTATATGGGGGGAGTAGGGGCTACACCTTC. Translation gives CASLYGGSRGYTF.

This clone was observed a handful of times. The V gene is TRBV5-1, the J gene TRBJ2-3; TRBD1 might be the D (6 bases). The V and J ends lost 3 bases and 0 bases respectively, with 8 bases between them. The CDR3 totals 14 residues. The V gene's germline CDR1 is SGHRS and CDR2 YFSETQ. The CDR3 loop is CASSYGQSTDTQYF. Here the CDR3 DNA reads TGCGCCAGCAGCTACGGACAGAGCACAGATACGCAGTATTTT.

The count of this clone is one. The V call is TRBV27, the J call TRBJ2-1; 7 bases are a match to TRBD2. Germline CDR1 MNHEY, CDR2 SMNVEV (reference sequence). V trimming: 5 bases; J trimming: 6 bases; junction bases outside the gene matches: 13. This CDR3 has 16 amino acids. The CDR3 region has the DNA TGTGCCAGCAGTACCCCTAGGCTAGCGGCCTCCAATGAGCAGTTCTTC. This encodes CASSTPRLAASNEQFF.

The chain carries TRBV18 and TRBJ1-5; tentatively, D is TRBD1 (5 bases). This CDR3 spans 16 amino acids. Germline CDR1 and CDR2: KGHSH and LQKENI. Trimming took 3 bases from V and 6 from J, leaving 18 bases between them. The CDR3 here is CASSPLGGQGGQPQHF. Here the CDR3 DNA reads TGTGCCAGCTCACCCCTTGGGGGTCAAGGAGGTCAGCCCCAGCATTTT.

CDR3 sequence (DNA): TGTGCCAGCAGTCCCCTGTCCGACTATTTACAGGGCTCCTACGAGCAGTACTTC. Its protein product is CASSPLSDYLQGSYEQYF. The chain has TRBV27 and TRBJ2-7; D may be TRBD1 (6 bases). Germline V CDR1 and CDR2: MNHEY, SMNVEV (reference sequence). Trimming removed 5 bases from V and 0 bases from J, with 23 bases in between. CDR3 size: 18 residues.

The genes are TRBV30 and TRBJ1-1, with D tentatively TRBD1 (6 bases). CDR3 size: 12 residues. CDR1 GTSNPN and CDR2 SVGIG come from the germline V gene (reference sequence). Trimming removed 5 bases from V and 0 bases from J, with 7 bases in between. The CDR3 sequence: CAWWTVNTEAFF. The CDR3 coding sequence is TGTGCCTGGTGGACAGTGAACACTGAAGCTTTCTTT.

The genes are TRBV6-1 and TRBJ2-7; TRBD2 matches 12 bases. The CDR3 runs to 15 residues. V shed 5 bases and J 4 bases; nucleotides not matched to a gene: 6. Germline CDR1 is MNHNS and CDR2 is SASEGT. DNA of the CDR3: TGTGCCAGCAGTCCCGGGGGACTAGCGGGTTACGAGCAGTACTTC. This translates into CASSPGGLAGYEQYF.

This rearrangement joins TRBV5-1 to TRBJ1-1; D is unresolved. Germline V lookup: CDR1 SGHRS, CDR2 YFSETQ. There are 14 residues in the CDR3. With 4 bases removed from V and 2 bases from J, the gap between germline ends came to 12 bases. The CDR3 DNA reads TGCGCCAGCAGCGAGACTGGACCTAACACTGAAGCTTTCTTT. Translating it yields CASSETGPNTEAFF.

This chain links TRBV6-6 with TRBJ2-7; D uncertain. The ends were cut back, 2 bases at V and 0 bases at J, with 11 bases in the middle. The CDR3 sequence is 15 residues long. Germline loops: CDR1 MNHNY, CDR2 SVGAGI (reference sequence). The CDR3 bases are TGTGCCAGCAGTTACAGGCACGAGAGCTCCTACGAGCAGTACTTC. Amino acid sequence: CASSYRHESSYEQYF.

This chain joins TRBV5-4 and TRBJ1-2; maybe TRBD1 (5 bases). The CDR3 length is 12 residues. Germline V gene data show CDR1 as SGHNT and CDR2 as YYREEE (reference sequence). Deletions cut 4 bases from V and 5 bases from J, with 9 bases between. The CDR3 region is CASSIDSYGYTF. CDR3 nucleotide sequence: TGTGCCAGCAGCATAGACAGTTATGGCTACACCTTC.

This rearrangement joins TRBV9 to TRBJ2-1, with D possibly matching TRBD2 (6 bases). Trimming left V 3 bases short and J 7 bases short, with 8 bases between. CDR1 SGDLS and CDR2 YYNGEE come from the germline V gene. The CDR3 is 12 residues long. CDR3 sequence: CASSGGENEQFF. CDR3 sequence (DNA): TGTGCCAGCAGCGGGGGGGAGAATGAGCAGTTCTTC.

The V gene is TRBV15, the J gene TRBJ2-5; possibly TRBD1 or TRBD2 for D (6 bases each). Germline V gene lookup returns CDR1 LNHNV and CDR2 YYDKDF (reference sequence). This CDR3 comprises 17 residues. Trimming cost V 0 bases and J 4 bases, with 18 bases left between them. The chain's CDR3 is CATSREARGAVGETQYF. In nucleotides, the CDR3 is TGTGCCACCAGCAGAGAGGCTAGGGGGGCGGTGGGAGAGACCCAGTACTTC.

The chain links TRBV6-1 to TRBJ2-1; 8 nucleotides agree with TRBD1. This CDR3 region has 14 residues. Germline V gives CDR1 MNHNS, CDR2 SASEGT. Germline trimming cut 6 bases from V and 8 bases from J; bases unmatched to any gene: 9. CDR3 sequence reads: CASSSRQGWYEQFF. Written as DNA, the CDR3 is TGTGCCAGCAGCTCCCGACAGGGGTGGTATGAGCAGTTCTTC.

This clone was seen a single time. The chain employs TRBV2 and TRBJ1-1; TRBD1 might be the D (5 bases). Germline V gene data show CDR1 as SNHLY and CDR2 as FYNNEI. The CDR3 contains 14 residues. CDR3 sequence (DNA): TGTGCTGGGGGGGACCAAAGGCTGAACACTGAAGCTTTCTTT. Protein product: CAGGDQRLNTEAFF.

The chain uses TRBV5-1 and TRBJ2-3; possible D gene TRBD2, 6 bases. Looked up from germline, CDR1 is SGHRS and CDR2 is YFSETQ. The CDR3 contains 15 residues. V was shortened by 0 bases and J by 0 bases, with 8 bases between the two germline ends. The CDR3 DNA reads as TGCGCCAGCAGCTTGGGTGGGACTAGCACAGATACGCAGTATTTT. As protein: CASSLGGTSTDTQYF.

This sequence joins TRBV28 and TRBJ2-7; 7 bases are a match to TRBD1. The germline V gene encodes CDR1 MDHEN and CDR2 SYDVKM. The ends lost 6 bases at V and 0 bases at J; junction bases unmatched: 17. CDR3 length: 18 amino acids. The CDR3 here is CASRADRKYPSSSYEQYF. As DNA, the CDR3 is TGTGCCAGCAGGGCGGACAGGAAATACCCCTCTAGCTCCTACGAGCAGTACTTC.

This CDR3 reads CASSQDLTGGRPDTQYF. For the CDR3, the DNA is TGTGCCAGCAGCCAAGATTTGACGGGCGGGAGGCCAGATACGCAGTATTTT. The chain is built from TRBV4-2 and TRBJ2-3; 8 bases align to TRBD2. The J segment lost 4 bases and the V segment lost 0 bases, leaving 9 bases of the junction unmatched. Germline V gene data show CDR1 as LGHNA and CDR2 as YNFKEQ. The length of the CDR3 is 17 residues.